These 5 T cell receptor beta chains came from one sample sequenced in a study of vaccination and CD4 T cells after COVID-19. The treatment denotes: approximately nine-day PBMC culture with coronavirus spike peptide pools or control peptides (ViraFEST assay). Cultured CD4+ T-cell DNA underwent Oncomine TCR Beta short-read sequencing. TCRdb used MiXCR to reprocess the PCR reads, holding one entry per CDR3 protein. The repertoire has 15,000 to 20,000 distinct CDR3 sequences, less than 60% of them found once; the top ten carry around 2.7%. These receptors have no identified antigens. The source was CD4+ T cells from blood, cultured in vitro, collected after SARS-CoV-2 vaccination. Every receptor here comes from a human donor who had recovered from COVID-19.

The gene calls are TRBV27 and TRBJ1-2; possibly TRBD1 for D (5 bases). CDR3 length equals 14 residues. Trimming took 5 bases from V and 4 from J, leaving 14 bases between them. Germline loops: CDR1 MNHEY, CDR2 SMNVEV (reference sequence). CDR3 nucleotide sequence: TGTGCCAGCAGTCTCCAAGGGGCAGCCTATGGCTACACCTTC. Protein: CASSLQGAAYGYTF.

This sequence joins TRBV7-3 and TRBJ2-1; 9 positions match TRBD2. Trimming removed 5 bases from V and 10 bases from J; junction bases left unmatched: 6. The germline V gene encodes CDR1 SGHTA and CDR2 FQGTGA. CDR3 length: 13 residues. Here the CDR3 reads CASSPRLADEQFF. The CDR3 DNA is TGTGCCAGCAGCCCCCGACTAGCGGACGAGCAGTTCTTC.

The genes are TRBV6-5 and TRBJ1-1, with 7 bases identical to TRBD1. Germline V gene sequence: CDR1 MNHEY, CDR2 SVGAGI. Losses at the gene ends were 0 bases for V and 4 bases for J; bases not matched to a gene: 11. The CDR3 has 17 residues. CDR3: CASSYSTTGVYGTEAFF. CDR3 sequence (DNA): TGTGCCAGCAGTTACTCGACTACAGGGGTGTATGGCACTGAAGCTTTCTTT.

This clonotype has just a few counts. The chain combines TRBV24-1 with TRBJ2-5; 9 bases line up with TRBD1. The CDR3 runs to 14 residues. J gave up 4 bases and V 3 bases, and 2 bases lay outside the gene matches. In germline, CDR1 is KGHDR, CDR2 SFDVKD. CDR3 loop: CATSDATGGETQYF. The CDR3 DNA sequence: TGTGCCACCAGTGATGCGACAGGGGGAGAGACCCAGTACTTC.

The chain employs TRBV15 and TRBJ2-3; the D gene is possibly TRBD2 (6 bases). Germline assignment: CDR1 LNHNV and CDR2 YYDKDF (reference sequence). The CDR3 sequence is 14 residues long. The ends were cut back, 11 bases at V and 4 bases at J, with 19 bases in the middle. The CDR3 loop reads CAVRGGRLADTQYF. CDR3 DNA: TGTGCCGTCCGTGGGGGGAGATTAGCAGATACGCAGTATTTT.